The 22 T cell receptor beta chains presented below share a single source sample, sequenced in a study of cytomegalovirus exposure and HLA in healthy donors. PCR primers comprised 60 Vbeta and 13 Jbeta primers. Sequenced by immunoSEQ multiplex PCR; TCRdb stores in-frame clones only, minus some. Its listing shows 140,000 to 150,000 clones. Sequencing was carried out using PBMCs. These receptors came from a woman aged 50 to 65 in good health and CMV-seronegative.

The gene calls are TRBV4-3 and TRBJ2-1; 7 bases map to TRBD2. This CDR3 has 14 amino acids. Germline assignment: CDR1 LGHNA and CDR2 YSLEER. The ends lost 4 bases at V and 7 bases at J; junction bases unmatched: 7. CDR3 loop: CASSRDYLWNEQFF. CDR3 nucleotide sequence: TGCGCCAGCAGCCGGGACTACTTGTGGAATGAGCAGTTCTTC.

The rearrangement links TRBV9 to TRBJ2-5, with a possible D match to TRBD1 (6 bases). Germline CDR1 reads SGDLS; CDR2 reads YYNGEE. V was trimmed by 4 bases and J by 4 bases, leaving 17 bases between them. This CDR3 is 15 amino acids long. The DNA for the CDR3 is TGTGCCAGCAGCCTCCAGATGGGGGCCCTAGAGACCCAGTACTTC. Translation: CASSLQMGALETQYF.

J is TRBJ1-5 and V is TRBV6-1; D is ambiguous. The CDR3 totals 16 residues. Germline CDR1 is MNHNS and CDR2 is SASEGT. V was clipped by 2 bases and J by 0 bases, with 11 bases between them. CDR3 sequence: CASSEPTPYSNQPQHF. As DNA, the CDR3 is TGTGCCAGCAGTGAACCGACACCTTATAGCAATCAGCCCCAGCATTTT.

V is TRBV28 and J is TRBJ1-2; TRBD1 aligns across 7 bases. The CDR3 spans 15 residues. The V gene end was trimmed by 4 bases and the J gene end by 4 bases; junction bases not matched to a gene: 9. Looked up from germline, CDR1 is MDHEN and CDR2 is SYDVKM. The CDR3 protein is CASSSTGLSTYGYTF. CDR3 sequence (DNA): TGTGCCAGCAGTTCGACAGGGCTCTCCACCTATGGCTACACCTTC.

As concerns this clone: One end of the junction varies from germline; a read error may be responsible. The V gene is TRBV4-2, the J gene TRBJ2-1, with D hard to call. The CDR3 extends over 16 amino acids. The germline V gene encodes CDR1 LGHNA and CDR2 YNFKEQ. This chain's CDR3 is CASSPTLGSSDNEQFF. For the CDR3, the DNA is TGTGCCAGCAGCCCTACCTTGGGTAGCTCCGACAATGAGCAGTTCTTC.

The CDR3 region is CASSLHGRAQETQYF. CDR3 in DNA: TGTGCCAGCAGCTTACACGGTCGAGCTCAAGAGACCCAGTACTTC. This sequence joins TRBV11-3 and TRBJ2-5, with D uncertain. The V gene's germline CDR1 is SGHNT and CDR2 YENEEA. V shed 2 bases and J shed 2 bases, with 12 bases lying between them. The CDR3 contains 15 residues.

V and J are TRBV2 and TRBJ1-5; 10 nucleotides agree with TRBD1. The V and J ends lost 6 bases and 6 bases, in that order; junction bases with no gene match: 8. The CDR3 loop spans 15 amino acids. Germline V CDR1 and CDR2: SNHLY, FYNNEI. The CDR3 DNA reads TGTGCCAGCAGCACTGGGGGACAGGGGATTCAGCCCCAGCATTTT. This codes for CASSTGGQGIQPQHF.

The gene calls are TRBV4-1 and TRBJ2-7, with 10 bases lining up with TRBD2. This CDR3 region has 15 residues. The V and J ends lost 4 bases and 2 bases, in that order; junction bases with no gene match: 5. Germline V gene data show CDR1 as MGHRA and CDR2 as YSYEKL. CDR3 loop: CASSPGLAVTYEQYF. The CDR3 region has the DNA TGCGCCAGCAGCCCCGGACTAGCGGTGACCTACGAGCAGTACTTC.

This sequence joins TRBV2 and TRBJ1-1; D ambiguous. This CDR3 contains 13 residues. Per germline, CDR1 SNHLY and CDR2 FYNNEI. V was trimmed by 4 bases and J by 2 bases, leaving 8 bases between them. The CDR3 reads CASSAGLNTEAFF. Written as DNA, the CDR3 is TGTGCCAGCAGTGCTGGACTCAACACTGAAGCTTTCTTT.

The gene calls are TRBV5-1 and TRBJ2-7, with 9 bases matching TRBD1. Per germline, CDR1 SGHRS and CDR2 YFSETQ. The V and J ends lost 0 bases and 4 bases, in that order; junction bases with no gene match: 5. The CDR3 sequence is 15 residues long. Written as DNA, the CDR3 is TGCGCCAGCAGCTTGGTATCCGGGACAGGGTACGAGCAGTACTTC. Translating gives CASSLVSGTGYEQYF.

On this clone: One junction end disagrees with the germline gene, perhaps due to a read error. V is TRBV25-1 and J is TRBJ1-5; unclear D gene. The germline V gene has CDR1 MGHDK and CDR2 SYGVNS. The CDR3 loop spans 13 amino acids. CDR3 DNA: TGTGCCAGCAGTGAATTTGAGGCTCCCGTTCCTTTTTTT. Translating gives CASSEFEAPVPFF.

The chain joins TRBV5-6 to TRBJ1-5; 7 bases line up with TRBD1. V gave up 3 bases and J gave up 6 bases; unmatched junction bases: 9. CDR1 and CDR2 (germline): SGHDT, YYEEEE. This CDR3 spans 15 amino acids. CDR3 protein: CASSSKTGESQPQHF. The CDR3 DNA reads TGTGCCAGCAGCTCAAAAACAGGGGAAAGTCAGCCCCAGCATTTT.

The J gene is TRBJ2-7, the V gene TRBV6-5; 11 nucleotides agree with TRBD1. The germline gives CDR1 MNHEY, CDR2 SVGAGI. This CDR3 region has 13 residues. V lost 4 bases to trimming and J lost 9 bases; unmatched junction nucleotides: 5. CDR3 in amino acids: CASSSGTGGRQYF. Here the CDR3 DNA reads TGTGCCAGCAGTTCCGGGACAGGGGGTAGGCAGTACTTC.

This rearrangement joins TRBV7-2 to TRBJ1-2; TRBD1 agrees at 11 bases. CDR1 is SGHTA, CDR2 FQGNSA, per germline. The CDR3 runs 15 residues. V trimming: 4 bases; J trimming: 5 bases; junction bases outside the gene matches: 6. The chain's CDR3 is CASSYGQGAGYGYTF. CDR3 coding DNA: TGTGCCAGCAGCTATGGACAGGGGGCAGGGTATGGCTACACCTTC. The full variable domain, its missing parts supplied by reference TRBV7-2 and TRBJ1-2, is GAGVSQSPSNKVTEKGKDVELRCDPISGHTALYWYRQSLGQGLEFLIYFQGNSAPDKSGLPSDRFSAERTGGSVSTLTIQRTQQEDSAVYLCASSYGQGAGYGYTFGSGTRLTVV.

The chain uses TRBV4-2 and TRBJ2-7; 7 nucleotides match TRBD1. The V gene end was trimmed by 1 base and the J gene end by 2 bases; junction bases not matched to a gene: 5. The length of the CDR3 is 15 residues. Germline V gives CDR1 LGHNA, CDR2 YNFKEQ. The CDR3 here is CASSQVSGQAYEQYF. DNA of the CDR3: TGTGCCAGCAGCCAAGTCTCAGGACAGGCCTACGAGCAGTACTTC.

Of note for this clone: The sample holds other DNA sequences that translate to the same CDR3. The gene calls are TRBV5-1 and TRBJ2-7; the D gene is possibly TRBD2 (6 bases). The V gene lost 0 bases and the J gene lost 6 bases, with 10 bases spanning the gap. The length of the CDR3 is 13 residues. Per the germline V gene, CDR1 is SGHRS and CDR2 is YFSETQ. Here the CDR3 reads CASSLGQGGEQYF. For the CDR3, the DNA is TGCGCCAGCAGCTTGGGCCAGGGAGGCGAGCAGTACTTC.

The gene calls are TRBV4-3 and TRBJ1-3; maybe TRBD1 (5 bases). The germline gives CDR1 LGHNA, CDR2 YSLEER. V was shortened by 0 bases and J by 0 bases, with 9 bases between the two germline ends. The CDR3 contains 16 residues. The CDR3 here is CASSQDAGPSGNTIYF. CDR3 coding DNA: TGCGCCAGCAGCCAAGATGCGGGGCCCTCTGGAAACACCATATATTTT.

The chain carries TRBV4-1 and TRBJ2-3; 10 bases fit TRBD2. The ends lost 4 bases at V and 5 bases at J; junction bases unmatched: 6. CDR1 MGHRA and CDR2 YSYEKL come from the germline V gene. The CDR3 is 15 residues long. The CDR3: CASSLLTSGRDTQYF. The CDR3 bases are TGCGCCAGCAGCCTCTTGACTAGCGGGCGAGATACGCAGTATTTT.

CDR3 amino acids: CASSQDHNQPQHF. The CDR3 DNA reads TGTGCCAGCAGCCAAGACCACAATCAGCCCCAGCATTTT. The chain is built from TRBV4-2 and TRBJ1-5; D is uncertain. This CDR3 region has 13 residues. V was pared by 0 bases and J by 3 bases, with 3 bases between. Per the germline V gene, CDR1 is LGHNA and CDR2 is YNFKEQ.

CDR3 residues: CASSATGSTYNEQFF. The CDR3 bases are TGTGCCAGCAGCGCAACAGGATCTACCTACAATGAGCAGTTCTTC. V and J are TRBV9 and TRBJ2-1; a possible D gene is TRBD1 (5 bases). Germline values: CDR1 SGDLS, CDR2 YYNGEE. The CDR3 loop spans 15 amino acids. Trimming left V 3 bases short and J 2 bases short, with 12 bases between. Based on the CDR3 plus reference TRBV9 and TRBJ2-1, the full variable domain is DSGVTQTPKHLITATGQRVTLRCSPRSGDLSVYWYQQSLDQGLQFLIQYYNGEERAKGNILERFSAQQFPDLHSELNLSSLELGDSALYFCASSATGSTYNEQFFGPGTRLTVL.

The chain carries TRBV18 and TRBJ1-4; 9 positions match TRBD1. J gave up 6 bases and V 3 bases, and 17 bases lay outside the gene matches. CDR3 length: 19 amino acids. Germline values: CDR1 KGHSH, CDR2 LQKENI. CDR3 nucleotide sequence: TGTGCCAGCTCACCTTCCCTAACCGGGACAGGGTATCTAGATGAAAAACTGTTTTTT. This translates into CASSPSLTGTGYLDEKLFF.

CDR3 in DNA: TGTGCCAGCAGTCCCCCAGGGGAGCTAACAGATACGCAGTATTTT. This sequence encodes CASSPPGELTDTQYF. This chain links TRBV28 with TRBJ2-3; possible D gene TRBD1, 6 bases. The CDR3 length is 15 residues. The germline CDR1 and CDR2 sequences are MDHEN and SYDVKM. V was clipped by 5 bases and J by 3 bases, with 15 bases between them. Full variable domain (outside the CDR3, taken from reference TRBV28 and TRBJ2-3): DVKVTQSSRYLVKRTGEKVFLECVQDMDHENMFWYRQDPGLGLRLIYFSYDVKMKEKGDIPEGYSVSREKKERFSLILESASTNQTSMYLCASSPPGELTDTQYFGPGTRLTVL.